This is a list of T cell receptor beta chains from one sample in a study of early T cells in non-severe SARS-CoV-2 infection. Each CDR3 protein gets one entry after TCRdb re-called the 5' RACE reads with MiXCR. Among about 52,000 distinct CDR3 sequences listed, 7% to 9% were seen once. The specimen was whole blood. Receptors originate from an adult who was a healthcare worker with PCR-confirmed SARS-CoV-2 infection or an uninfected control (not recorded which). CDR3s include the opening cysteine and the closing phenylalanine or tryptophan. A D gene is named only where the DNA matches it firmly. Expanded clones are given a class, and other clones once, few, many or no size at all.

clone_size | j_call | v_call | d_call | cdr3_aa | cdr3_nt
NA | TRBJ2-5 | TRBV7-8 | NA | CASSPDWDKAGETQYF | TGTGCCAGCAGCCCAGATTGGGACAAGGCTGGGGAGACCCAGTACTTC
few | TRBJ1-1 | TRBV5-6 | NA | CASRATMNTEAFF | TGTGCCAGCAGGGCTACCATGAACACTGAAGCTTTCTTT
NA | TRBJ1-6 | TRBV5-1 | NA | CASSLIGLPNYNSPLHF | TGCGCCAGCAGCTTGATAGGCCTCCCCAACTATAATTCACCCCTCCACTTT
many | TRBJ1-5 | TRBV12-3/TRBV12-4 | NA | CASSLSRTQGNQPQHF | TGTGCCAGCAGTTTGAGTCGGACACAAGGTAATCAGCCCCAGCATTTT
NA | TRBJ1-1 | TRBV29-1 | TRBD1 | CSGNRGRGEAFF | TGCAGCGGTAACAGGGGGCGCGGTGAAGCTTTCTTT
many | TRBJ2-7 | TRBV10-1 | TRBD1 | CASSRTGEGSEQYF | TGCGCCAGCTCTAGGACAGGGGAAGGATCCGAGCAGTACTTC
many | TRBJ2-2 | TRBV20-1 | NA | CSARDGAPGPGELFF | TGCAGTGCTAGAGATGGGGCTCCCGGTCCCGGGGAGCTGTTTTTT
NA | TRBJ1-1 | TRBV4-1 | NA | CASSPDRSEAFF | TGCGCCAGCAGCCCCGACAGGAGTGAAGCTTTCTTT
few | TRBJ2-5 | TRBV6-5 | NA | CASSYPGGGETQYF | TGTGCCAGCAGCTACCCAGGGGGGGGCGAGACCCAGTACTTC
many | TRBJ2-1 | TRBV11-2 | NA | CASSSVRALDEQFF | TGTGCCAGCAGCTCCGTACGGGCGCTGGATGAGCAGTTCTTC
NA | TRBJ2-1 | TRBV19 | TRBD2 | CASSRREDSYNEQFF | TGTGCCAGTAGTCGGCGGGAGGACTCCTACAATGAGCAGTTCTTC
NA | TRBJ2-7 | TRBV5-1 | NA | CASSLVSGVPQQYF | TGCGCCAGCAGCTTGGTTTCGGGAGTGCCCCAGCAGTACTTC
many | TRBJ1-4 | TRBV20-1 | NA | CSARDPRGRNEKLFF | TGCAGTGCTAGAGATCCACGGGGGAGAAATGAAAAACTGTTTTTT
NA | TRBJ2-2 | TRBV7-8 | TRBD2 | CASSQGLAAPTGELFF | TGTGCCAGCAGCCAGGGACTAGCGGCCCCCACCGGGGAGCTGTTTTTT
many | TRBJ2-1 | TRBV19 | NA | CASSIRPGALYNEQFF | TGTGCCAGTAGTATACGGCCCGGGGCCCTCTACAATGAGCAGTTCTTC
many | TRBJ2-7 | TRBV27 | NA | CASGQYPFEAGNYEQYF | TGTGCCAGCGGGCAATATCCTTTTGAAGCAGGGAATTACGAGCAGTACTTC
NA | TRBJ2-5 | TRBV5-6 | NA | CASSLGPVRLGETQYF | TGTGCCAGCAGCTTGGGGCCGGTTCGGCTGGGTGAGACCCAGTACTTC
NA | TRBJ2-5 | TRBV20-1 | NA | CSARGPGPHQETQYF | TGCAGTGCTAGAGGCCCTGGACCACACCAAGAGACCCAGTACTTC
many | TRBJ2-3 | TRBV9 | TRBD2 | CASSVGLAGVSASTDTQYF | TGTGCCAGCAGCGTAGGACTAGCGGGCGTCTCGGCTAGCACAGATACGCAGTATTTT
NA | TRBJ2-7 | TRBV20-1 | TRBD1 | CSALRDRGRVDEQYF | TGCAGTGCCCTTAGGGACAGGGGGCGCGTTGACGAGCAGTACTTC
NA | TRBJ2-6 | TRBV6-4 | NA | CASSEGSGANVLTF | TGTGCCAGCAGTGAAGGGTCTGGGGCCAACGTCCTGACTTTC
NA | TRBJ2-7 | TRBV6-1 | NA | CASSAYPGRSSYEQYF | TGTGCCAGCAGTGCCTATCCGGGACGTTCCTCCTACGAGCAGTACTTC
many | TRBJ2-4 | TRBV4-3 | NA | CASSQDGALLAKNIQYF | TGCGCCAGCAGCCAAGATGGGGCACTACTAGCCAAAAACATTCAGTACTTC
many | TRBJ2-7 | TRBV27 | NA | CASSFDGIVKYF | TGTGCCAGCAGTTTCGACGGGATTGTGAAGTACTTC
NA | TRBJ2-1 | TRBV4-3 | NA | CASSQDPSDEQFF | TGCGCCAGCAGCCAAGACCCCTCTGATGAGCAGTTCTTC